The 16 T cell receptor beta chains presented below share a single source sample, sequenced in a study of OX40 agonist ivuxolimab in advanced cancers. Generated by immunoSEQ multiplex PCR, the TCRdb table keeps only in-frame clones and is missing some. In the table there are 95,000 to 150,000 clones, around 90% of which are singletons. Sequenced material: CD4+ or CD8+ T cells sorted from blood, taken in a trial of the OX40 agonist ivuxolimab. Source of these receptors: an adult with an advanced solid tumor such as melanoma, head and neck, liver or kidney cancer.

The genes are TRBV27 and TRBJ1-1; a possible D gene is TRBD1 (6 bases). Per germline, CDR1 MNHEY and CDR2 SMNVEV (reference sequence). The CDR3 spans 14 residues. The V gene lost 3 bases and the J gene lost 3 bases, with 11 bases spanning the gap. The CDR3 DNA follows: TGTGCCAGCAGTTTCTACAGGGAATACACTGAAGCTTTCTTT. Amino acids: CASSFYREYTEAFF.

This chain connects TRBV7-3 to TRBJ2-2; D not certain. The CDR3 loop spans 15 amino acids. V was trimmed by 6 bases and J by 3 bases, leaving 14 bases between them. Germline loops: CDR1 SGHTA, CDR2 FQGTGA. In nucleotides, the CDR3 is TGTGCCAGCAGTTCCTCCCGAGTCGACACCGGGGAGCTGTTTTTT. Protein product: CASSSSRVDTGELFF.

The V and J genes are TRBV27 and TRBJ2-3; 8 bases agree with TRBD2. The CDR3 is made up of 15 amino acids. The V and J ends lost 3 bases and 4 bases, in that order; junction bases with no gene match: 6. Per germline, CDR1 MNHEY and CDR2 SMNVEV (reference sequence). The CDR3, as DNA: TGTGCCAGCAGTTTGTATAGCGGGAAGGCAGATACGCAGTATTTT. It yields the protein CASSLYSGKADTQYF.

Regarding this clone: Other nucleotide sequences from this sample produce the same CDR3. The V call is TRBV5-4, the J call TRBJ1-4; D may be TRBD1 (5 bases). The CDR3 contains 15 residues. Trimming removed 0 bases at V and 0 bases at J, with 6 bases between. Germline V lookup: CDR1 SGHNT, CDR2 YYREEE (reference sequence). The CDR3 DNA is TGTGCCAGCAGCTTGGGGGGCTCAACTAATGAAAAACTGTTTTTT. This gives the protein CASSLGGSTNEKLFF.

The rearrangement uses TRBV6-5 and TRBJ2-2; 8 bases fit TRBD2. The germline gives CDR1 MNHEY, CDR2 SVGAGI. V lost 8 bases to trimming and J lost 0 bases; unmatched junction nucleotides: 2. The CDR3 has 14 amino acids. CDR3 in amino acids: CASSGGANTGELFF. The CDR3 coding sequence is TGTGCCAGCTCCGGGGGGGCGAACACCGGGGAGCTGTTTTTT.

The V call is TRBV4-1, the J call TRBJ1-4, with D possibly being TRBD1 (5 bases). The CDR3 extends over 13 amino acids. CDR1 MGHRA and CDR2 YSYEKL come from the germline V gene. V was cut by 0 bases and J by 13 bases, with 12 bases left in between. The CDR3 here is CASSQDAGLVLFF. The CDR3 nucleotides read TGCGCCAGCAGCCAAGATGCAGGGCTGGTACTGTTTTTT.

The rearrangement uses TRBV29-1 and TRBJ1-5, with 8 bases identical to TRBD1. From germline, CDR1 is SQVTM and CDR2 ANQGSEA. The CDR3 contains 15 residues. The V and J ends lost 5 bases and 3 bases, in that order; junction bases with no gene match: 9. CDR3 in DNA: TGCAGCGTTACCGGGACAGGAGATTCCAATCAGCCCCAGCATTTT. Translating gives CSVTGTGDSNQPQHF.

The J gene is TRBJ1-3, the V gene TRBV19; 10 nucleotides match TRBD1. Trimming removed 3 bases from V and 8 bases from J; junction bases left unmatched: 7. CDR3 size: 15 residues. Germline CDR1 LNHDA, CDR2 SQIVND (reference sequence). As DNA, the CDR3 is TGTGCCAGTAGTATCCCCGGGACAGGGGCACACACCATATATTTT. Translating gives CASSIPGTGAHTIYF.

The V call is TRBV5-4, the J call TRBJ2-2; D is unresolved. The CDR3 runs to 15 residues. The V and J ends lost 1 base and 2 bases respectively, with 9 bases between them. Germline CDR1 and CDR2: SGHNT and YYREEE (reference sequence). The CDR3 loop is CASSLSRVNTGELFF. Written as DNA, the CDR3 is TGTGCCAGCAGCTTGTCTCGAGTTAACACCGGGGAGCTGTTTTTT.

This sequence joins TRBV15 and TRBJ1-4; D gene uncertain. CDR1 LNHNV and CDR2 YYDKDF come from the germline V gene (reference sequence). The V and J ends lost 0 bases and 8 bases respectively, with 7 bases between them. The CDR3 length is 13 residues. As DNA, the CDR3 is TGTGCCACCAGCAGAGATCGAGGAGAAAAACTGTTTTTT. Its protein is CATSRDRGEKLFF.

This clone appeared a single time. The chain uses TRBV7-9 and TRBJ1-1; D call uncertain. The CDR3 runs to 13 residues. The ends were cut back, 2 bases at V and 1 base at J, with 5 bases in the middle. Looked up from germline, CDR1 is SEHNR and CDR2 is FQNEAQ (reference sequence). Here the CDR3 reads CASSLSRNTEAFF. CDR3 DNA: TGTGCCAGCAGCTTAAGCAGGAACACTGAAGCTTTCTTT.

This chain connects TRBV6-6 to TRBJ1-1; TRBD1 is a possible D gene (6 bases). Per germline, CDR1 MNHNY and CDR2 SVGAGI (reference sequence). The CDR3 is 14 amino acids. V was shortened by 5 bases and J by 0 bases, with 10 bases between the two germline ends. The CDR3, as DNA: TGTGCCAGCAGTCCCACAGGGCTGAACACTGAAGCTTTCTTT. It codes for CASSPTGLNTEAFF.

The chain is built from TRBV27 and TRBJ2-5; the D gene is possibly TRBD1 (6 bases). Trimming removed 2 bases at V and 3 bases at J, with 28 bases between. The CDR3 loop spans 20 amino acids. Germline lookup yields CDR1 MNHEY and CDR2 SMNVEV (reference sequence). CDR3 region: CASSLHRSLPGTRLKETQYF. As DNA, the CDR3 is TGTGCCAGCAGTTTACATCGAAGCCTACCGGGGACACGGCTAAAAGAGACCCAGTACTTC.

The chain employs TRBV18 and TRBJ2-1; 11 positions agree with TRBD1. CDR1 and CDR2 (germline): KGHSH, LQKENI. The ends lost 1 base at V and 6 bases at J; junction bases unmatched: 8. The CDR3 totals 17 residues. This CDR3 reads CASSPLQGTGGSNEQFF. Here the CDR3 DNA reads TGTGCCAGCTCACCACTGCAAGGGACAGGGGGAAGCAATGAGCAGTTCTTC.

The CDR3 sequence is CASSAGPRQGTEAFF. The CDR3 DNA is TGTGCCAGCAGCGCAGGACCCAGACAGGGGACTGAAGCTTTCTTT. The chain links TRBV9 to TRBJ1-1, with 8 bases that match TRBD1. CDR1 and CDR2 from the germline V gene are SGDLS and YYNGEE. The CDR3 is made up of 15 amino acids. After removal of 3 bases from V and 5 bases from J, the junction contained 9 bases not matched to a gene. The full variable domain, rest sourced from reference TRBV9 and TRBJ1-1, is DSGVTQTPKHLITATGQRVTLRCSPRSGDLSVYWYQQSLDQGLQFLIQYYNGEERAKGNILERFSAQQFPDLHSELNLSSLELGDSALYFCASSAGPRQGTEAFFGQGTRLTVV.

Here the CDR3 DNA reads TGCGCCAGCAGCTTGTTCCAGGTGAACACTGAAGCTTTCTTT. Translated, it gives CASSLFQVNTEAFF. The chain employs TRBV5-1 and TRBJ1-1, with D hard to call. With 1 base removed from V and 0 bases from J, the gap between germline ends came to 7 bases. Germline CDR1 SGHRS, CDR2 YFSETQ. The CDR3 extends over 14 amino acids.